Listed here are 27 T cell receptor beta chains from one sample, sequenced in a study of cytotoxic CD8 clonotypes in ibrutinib-treated CLL. Data came from immunoSEQ multiplex PCR; TCRdb stores just in-frame clones and leaves some out. Of around 140,000 clones listed, more than 70% were seen once; the top ten hold roughly 7.2%. This material consisted of PBMCs, taken after 36 months of ibrutinib treatment. The receptors here all came from a human donor with chronic lymphocytic leukemia.

This clone was found many times. The V gene is TRBV10-3, the J gene TRBJ1-2; perhaps TRBD1 as D (6 bases). Germline V gives CDR1 ENHRY, CDR2 SYGVKD. Deletions cut 11 bases from V and 6 bases from J, with 19 bases between. This CDR3 is 13 amino acids long. The CDR3 DNA follows: TGTGCCCTCCATCCGGGGGGGGCGAATGGCTACACCTTC. Translation gives CALHPGGANGYTF.

The chain employs TRBV5-1 and TRBJ2-3; no clear D. The CDR3 is 13 residues long. CDR1 SGHRS and CDR2 YFSETQ come from the germline V gene. V was clipped by 1 base and J by 4 bases, with 7 bases between them. The CDR3 protein is CASSLSWADTQYF. CDR3 nucleotides: TGCGCCAGCAGCTTGAGTTGGGCAGATACGCAGTATTTT.

The chain has TRBV5-1 and TRBJ1-3, with D unresolved. CDR1 is SGHRS, CDR2 YFSETQ, per germline. V was trimmed by 4 bases and J by 0 bases, leaving 23 bases between them. This CDR3 region has 19 residues. CDR3 sequence reads: CASSLRGVGGFYSGNTIYF. As DNA, the CDR3 is TGCGCCAGCAGCCTACGTGGTGTTGGAGGCTTCTACTCTGGAAACACCATATATTTT.

The genes are TRBV6-4 and TRBJ2-2; maybe TRBD2 (6 bases). Germline V lookup: CDR1 MRHNA, CDR2 SNTAGT. V was pared by 4 bases and J by 4 bases, with 7 bases between. This CDR3 has 13 amino acids. Here the CDR3 reads CASSAGSTGELFF. As DNA, the CDR3 is TGTGCCAGCAGTGCCGGGAGCACCGGGGAGCTGTTTTTT.

This chain connects TRBV6-1 to TRBJ1-1; D is undetermined. Germline CDR1 MNHNS, CDR2 SASEGT. V shed 5 bases and J shed 3 bases, with 10 bases lying between them. This CDR3 has 13 residues. This chain's CDR3 is CASSFVEYTEAFF. The DNA for the CDR3 is TGTGCCAGCAGTTTTGTAGAGTACACTGAAGCTTTCTTT.

This clone showed up just once. This chain uses TRBV5-1 with TRBJ1-2; 7 nucleotides line up with TRBD1. V was clipped by 4 bases and J by 1 base; unmatched bases: 13. CDR1 is SGHRS, CDR2 YFSETQ, per germline. The CDR3 has 17 amino acids. CDR3 sequence reads: CASSPKPTTGINYGYTF. For the CDR3, the DNA is TGCGCCAGCAGCCCCAAACCAACGACAGGGATTAACTATGGCTACACCTTC.

The chain uses TRBV10-1 and TRBJ2-7; possibly TRBD1 or TRBD2 for D (6 bases each). V was pared by 2 bases and J by 4 bases, with 18 bases between. The germline CDR1 and CDR2 sequences are WNHNN and SYGVQD (reference sequence). CDR3 size: 16 residues. CDR3 in amino acids: CASSEMDLGGSYEQYF. The CDR3 DNA reads as TGCGCCAGCAGTGAGATGGATCTCGGGGGCTCGTACGAGCAGTACTTC.

V gene TRBV25-1 combines with J gene TRBJ1-2, with D unclear. V lost 1 base and J lost 2, with 5 bases in between. CDR1 is MGHDK, CDR2 SYGVNS, per germline. The CDR3 loop spans 13 amino acids. CDR3 amino acids: CASSEWSNYGYTF. Written as DNA, the CDR3 is TGTGCCAGCAGTGAATGGTCGAACTATGGCTACACCTTC.

The chain uses TRBV5-8 and TRBJ1-5; no reliable D call. Trimming shortened V by 2 bases and J by 4 bases, and 10 bases separated the two germline ends. Germline CDR1 reads SGHTS; CDR2 reads YDEGEE. This CDR3 is 14 amino acids long. DNA for the CDR3: TGTGCCAGCAGCTTCGGCAGACCGAATCAGCCCCAGCATTTT. This sequence encodes CASSFGRPNQPQHF.

CDR3 region: CASSPSTGGFQPQHF. CDR3 nucleotide sequence: TGTGCCAGCAGCCCTTCGACGGGGGGTTTTCAGCCCCAGCATTTT. This chain uses TRBV9 with TRBJ1-5; D perhaps matches TRBD1 (5 bases). Trimming stripped 4 bases from V and 6 bases from J, with 17 bases between. Per the germline V gene, CDR1 is SGDLS and CDR2 is YYNGEE. This CDR3 has 15 residues.

Here the CDR3 reads CASKVGGAYEQFF. The CDR3 bases are TGCGCCAGCAAGGTCGGGGGGGCCTATGAGCAGTTCTTC. The chain is built from TRBV10-2 and TRBJ2-1, with TRBD2 identical over 8 bases. Germline CDR1 reads WSHSY; CDR2 reads SAAADI. This CDR3 contains 13 residues. The V gene end was trimmed by 7 bases and the J gene end by 8 bases; junction bases not matched to a gene: 7.

The chain carries TRBV7-9 and TRBJ2-4; 8 bases line up with TRBD2. CDR3 length: 13 residues. The junction had 3 bases not matched to a gene; V was cut back by 3 bases and J by 8 bases. The germline V gene encodes CDR1 SEHNR and CDR2 FQNEAQ (reference sequence). The CDR3 loop is CASSFGAGDIQYF. As DNA, the CDR3 is TGTGCCAGCAGCTTTGGAGCGGGAGACATTCAGTACTTC.

The V call is TRBV28, the J call TRBJ2-5; 10 nucleotides line up with TRBD1. The V and J ends lost 4 bases and 5 bases, in that order; junction bases with no gene match: 7. The germline V gene has CDR1 MDHEN and CDR2 SYDVKM. This CDR3 is built from 15 residues. CDR3 protein: CASSSSGQGGETQYF. Written as DNA, the CDR3 is TGTGCCAGCAGTTCCTCCGGACAGGGGGGCGAGACCCAGTACTTC.

CDR3 amino acids: CASSYRLGVSNSPLHF. Here the CDR3 DNA reads TGTGCCAGCAGTTATCGTCTGGGGGTCTCAAATTCACCCCTCCACTTT. The V and J genes are TRBV6-5 and TRBJ1-6; D is perhaps TRBD1 (5 bases). The CDR3 extends over 16 amino acids. Trimming pared 3 bases from V and 7 bases from J, leaving 16 bases between. The germline V gene has CDR1 MNHEY and CDR2 SVGAGI.

In this sample, this clone turned up a few times. This chain uses TRBV7-3 with TRBJ2-6; D ambiguous. V was clipped by 0 bases and J by 5 bases, with 5 bases between them. The CDR3 runs 14 residues. Looked up from germline, CDR1 is SGHTA and CDR2 is FQGTGA. CDR3: CASSLTHRANVLTF. The CDR3, as DNA: TGTGCCAGCAGCTTAACTCACAGGGCCAACGTCCTGACTTTC.

The rearrangement uses TRBV28 and TRBJ1-6; D uncertain. The V end lost 5 bases, the J end lost 10 bases, and 9 bases lay between the germline ends. CDR3 length equals 12 residues. The germline gives CDR1 MDHEN, CDR2 SYDVKM. The CDR3 here is CASSINSSPLHF. The CDR3, as DNA: TGTGCCAGCAGTATTAACTCCTCACCCCTCCACTTT. The whole variable domain, filled in from reference TRBV28 and TRBJ1-6, reads DVKVTQSSRYLVKRTGEKVFLECVQDMDHENMFWYRQDPGLGLRLIYFSYDVKMKEKGDIPEGYSVSREKKERFSLILESASTNQTSMYLCASSINSSPLHFGNGTRLTVT.

Here the CDR3 DNA reads TGTGCCAGCAGCTCCTATCTAGCGGGAGGCACAGATACGCAGTATTTT. Translated, it gives CASSSYLAGGTDTQYF. The rearrangement uses TRBV7-3 and TRBJ2-3; TRBD2 agrees at 10 bases. CDR1 is SGHTA and CDR2 is FQGTGA in the germline V gene. V shed 4 bases and J 1 base; nucleotides not matched to a gene: 5. The CDR3 runs to 16 residues.

The chain combines TRBV30 with TRBJ2-2; D not resolved. Germline V gene lookup returns CDR1 GTSNPN and CDR2 SVGIG (reference sequence). V was cut by 5 bases and J by 6 bases, with 7 bases left in between. This CDR3 comprises 11 residues. DNA for the CDR3: TGTGCCTGGGGCAGAGCCGGGGAGCTGTTTTTT. Its translation is CAWGRAGELFF.

In its sample, this clone was seen a few times. The chain carries TRBV10-2 and TRBJ2-1; D might be TRBD1 (5 bases). The germline CDR1 and CDR2 sequences are WSHSY and SAAADI. V was pared by 6 bases and J by 0 bases, with 9 bases between. CDR3 length equals 14 residues. The CDR3 DNA sequence: TGCGCCAGCAGGGGGCTTAGCTCCTACAATGAGCAGTTCTTC. Its protein product is CASRGLSSYNEQFF.

CDR3 region: CASSLSAVNTEAFF. The CDR3 DNA is TGCGCCAGCAGCTTGTCGGCCGTGAACACTGAAGCTTTCTTT. The chain employs TRBV5-1 and TRBJ1-1, with D hard to call. The CDR3 runs to 14 residues. Germline CDR1 and CDR2: SGHRS and YFSETQ. Trimming removed 1 base at V and 0 bases at J, with 7 bases between.

The chain joins TRBV5-6 to TRBJ1-5; D unresolved. Looked up from germline, CDR1 is SGHDT and CDR2 is YYEEEE. This CDR3 has 13 residues. Between the trimmed V and J ends, which lost 4 bases and 13 bases, there was a span of 18 bases. Here the CDR3 reads CASSLGSRPLQHF. The CDR3 DNA is TGTGCCAGCAGCCTTGGATCCCGGCCCTTACAGCATTTT.

The chain couples TRBV19 to TRBJ2-7, with 11 positions matching TRBD2. Trimming at V came to 3 bases and at J to 8 bases, leaving 9 bases not matched to a gene. The CDR3 extends over 15 amino acids. Germline CDR1 is LNHDA and CDR2 is SQIVND (reference sequence). The chain's CDR3 is CASSMPGLAVWQQYF. The CDR3 coding sequence is TGTGCCAGTAGTATGCCGGGACTAGCGGTTTGGCAGCAGTACTTC.

The chain employs TRBV6-6 and TRBJ1-1; 9 positions match TRBD1. V lost 3 bases to trimming and J lost 4 bases; unmatched junction nucleotides: 9. The CDR3 length is 16 residues. From germline, CDR1 is MNHNY and CDR2 SVGAGI (reference sequence). CDR3 residues: CASSYGQGSMSTEAFF. CDR3 DNA sequence: TGTGCCAGCAGTTATGGACAGGGGTCGATGAGCACTGAAGCTTTCTTT.

The genes are TRBV18 and TRBJ1-2; the D gene is possibly TRBD1 (6 bases). This CDR3 region has 15 residues. The V gene lost 2 bases and the J gene lost 1 base, with 11 bases spanning the gap. In germline, CDR1 is KGHSH, CDR2 LQKENI. The CDR3 region is CASSPSGQDNYGYTF. CDR3 nucleotide sequence: TGTGCCAGCTCACCATCGGGACAAGATAACTATGGCTACACCTTC.

The genes are TRBV28 and TRBJ1-2; TRBD1 agrees at 9 bases. Trimming at V came to 4 bases and at J to 6 bases, leaving 15 bases not matched to a gene. This CDR3 has 17 amino acids. CDR1 and CDR2 from the germline V gene are MDHEN and SYDVKM. This chain's CDR3 is CASSSLTGTGRTHGYTF. The CDR3 region has the DNA TGTGCCAGCAGTTCCTTGACCGGGACAGGGAGGACCCATGGCTACACCTTC.

This clone was found once. The V call is TRBV5-1, the J call TRBJ2-3, with a possible D match to TRBD1 (6 bases). This CDR3 has 12 residues. Germline CDR1 SGHRS, CDR2 YFSETQ. V shed 3 bases and J shed 14 bases, with 16 bases lying between them. In DNA form, the CDR3 reads TGCGCCAGCAGCTCCGGGACACATTTTTGGTATTTT. The encoded protein is CASSSGTHFWYF. Filled out from reference TRBV5-1 and TRBJ2-3, the complete variable domain reads KAGVTQTPRYLIKTRGQQVTLSCSPISGHRSVSWYQQTPGQGLQFLFEYFSETQRNKGNFPGRFSGRQFSNSRSEMNVSTLELGDSALYLCASSSGTHFWYFGPGTRLTVL.

This rearrangement joins TRBV7-3 to TRBJ2-3; D is uncertain. The CDR3 length is 14 residues. Germline V gene data show CDR1 as SGHTA and CDR2 as FQGTGA. The ends were cut back, 1 base at V and 2 bases at J, with 7 bases in the middle. The CDR3, as DNA: TGTGCCAGCAGCTTAATGGGGTCCACAGATACGCAGTATTTT. Its translation is CASSLMGSTDTQYF. Together with reference TRBV7-3 and TRBJ2-3, the CDR3 gives the full variable domain: GAGVSQTPSNKVTEKGKYVELRCDPISGHTALYWYRQSLGQGPEFLIYFQGTGAADDSGLPNDRFFAVRPEGSVSTLKIQRTERGDSAVYLCASSLMGSTDTQYFGPGTRLTVL.